Below, one T cell receptor beta chain is given with its context. Its antigen remains unidentified. The PCR made use of 60 Vbeta and 13 Jbeta primers. Clones were read by immunoSEQ multiplex PCR, and TCRdb kept only the in-frame ones, dropping some. The top ten hold about an eighth of the sample, which has fewer than 40,000 clones, 70% to 90% seen once. This sample was included in a study of cytomegalovirus exposure and HLA in healthy donors. Study-level findings and limits: Earlier analysis found most TCR beta V segments productive about 87% or about 30% of the time.

The CDR3 runs to 13 residues. The junction had 5 bases not matched to a gene; V was cut back by 6 bases and J by 3 bases. Looked up from germline, CDR1 is MNHEY and CDR2 is SVGAGI. The source material was PBMCs. The V gene is TRBV6-5, the J gene TRBJ2-7; 7 nucleotides match TRBD1. The TCR originated in a woman aged 40 to 50 in good health and CMV-seropositive. The CDR3 nucleotides read TGTGCCAGCAGAATGGACAGGAACTACGAGCAGTACTTC. The encoded protein is CASRMDRNYEQYF.